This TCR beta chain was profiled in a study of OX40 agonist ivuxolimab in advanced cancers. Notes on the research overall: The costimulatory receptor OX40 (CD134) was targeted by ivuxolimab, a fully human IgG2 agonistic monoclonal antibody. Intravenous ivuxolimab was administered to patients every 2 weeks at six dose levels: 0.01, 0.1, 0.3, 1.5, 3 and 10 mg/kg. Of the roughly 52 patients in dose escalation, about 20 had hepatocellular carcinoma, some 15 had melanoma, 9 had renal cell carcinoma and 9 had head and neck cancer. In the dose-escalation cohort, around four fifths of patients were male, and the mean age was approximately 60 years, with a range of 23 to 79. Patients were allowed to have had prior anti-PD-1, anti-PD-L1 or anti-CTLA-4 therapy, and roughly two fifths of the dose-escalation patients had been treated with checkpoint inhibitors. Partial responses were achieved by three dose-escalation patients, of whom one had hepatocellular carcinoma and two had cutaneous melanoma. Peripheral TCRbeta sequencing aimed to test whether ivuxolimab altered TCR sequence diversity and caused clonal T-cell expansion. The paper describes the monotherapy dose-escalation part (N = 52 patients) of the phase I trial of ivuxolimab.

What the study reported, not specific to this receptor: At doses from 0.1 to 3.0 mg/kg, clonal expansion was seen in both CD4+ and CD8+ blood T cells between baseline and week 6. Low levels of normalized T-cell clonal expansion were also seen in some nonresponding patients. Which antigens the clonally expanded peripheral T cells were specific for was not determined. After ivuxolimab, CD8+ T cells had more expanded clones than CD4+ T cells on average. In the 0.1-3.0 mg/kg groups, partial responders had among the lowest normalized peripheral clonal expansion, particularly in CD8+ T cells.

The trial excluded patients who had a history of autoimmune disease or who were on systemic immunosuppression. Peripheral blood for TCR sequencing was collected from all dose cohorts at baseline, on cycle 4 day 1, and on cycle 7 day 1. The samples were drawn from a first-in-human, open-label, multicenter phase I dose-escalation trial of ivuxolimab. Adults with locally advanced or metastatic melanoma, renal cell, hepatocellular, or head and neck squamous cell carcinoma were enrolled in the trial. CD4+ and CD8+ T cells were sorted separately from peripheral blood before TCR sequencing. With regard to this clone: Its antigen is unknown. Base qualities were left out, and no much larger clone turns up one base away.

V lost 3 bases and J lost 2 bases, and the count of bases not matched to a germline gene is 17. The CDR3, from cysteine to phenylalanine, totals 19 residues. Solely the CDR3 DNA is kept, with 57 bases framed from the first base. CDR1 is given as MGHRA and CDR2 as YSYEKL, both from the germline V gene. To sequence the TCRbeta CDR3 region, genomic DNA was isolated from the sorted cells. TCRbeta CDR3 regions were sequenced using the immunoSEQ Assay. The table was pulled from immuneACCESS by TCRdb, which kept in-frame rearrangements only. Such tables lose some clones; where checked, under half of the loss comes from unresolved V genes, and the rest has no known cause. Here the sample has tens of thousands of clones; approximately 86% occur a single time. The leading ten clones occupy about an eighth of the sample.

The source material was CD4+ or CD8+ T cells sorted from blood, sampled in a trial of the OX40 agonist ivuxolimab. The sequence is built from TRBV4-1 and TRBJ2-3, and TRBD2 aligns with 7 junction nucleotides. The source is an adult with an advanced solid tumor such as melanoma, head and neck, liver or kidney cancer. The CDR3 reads CASSHKAPSGGGITDTQYF. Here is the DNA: TGCGCCAGCAGCCACAAGGCCCCTAGTGGGGGGGGGATCACAGATACGCAGTATTTT.